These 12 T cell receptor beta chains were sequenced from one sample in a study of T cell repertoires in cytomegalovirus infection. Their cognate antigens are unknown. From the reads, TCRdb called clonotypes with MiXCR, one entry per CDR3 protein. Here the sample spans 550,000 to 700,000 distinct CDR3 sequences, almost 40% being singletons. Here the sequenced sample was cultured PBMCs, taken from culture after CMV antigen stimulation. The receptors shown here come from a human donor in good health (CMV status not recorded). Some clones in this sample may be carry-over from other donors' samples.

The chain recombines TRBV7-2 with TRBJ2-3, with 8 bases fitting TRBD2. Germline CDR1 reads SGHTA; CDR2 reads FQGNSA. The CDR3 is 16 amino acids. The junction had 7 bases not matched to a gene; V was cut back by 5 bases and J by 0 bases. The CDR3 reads CASSVTGGSSTDTQYF. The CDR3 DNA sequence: TGTGCCAGCAGCGTAACGGGGGGGTCCAGCACAGATACGCAGTATTTT.

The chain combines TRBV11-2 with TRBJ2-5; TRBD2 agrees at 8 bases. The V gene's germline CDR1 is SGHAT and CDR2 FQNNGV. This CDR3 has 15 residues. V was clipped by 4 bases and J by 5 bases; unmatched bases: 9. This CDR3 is CASSSGRAEGETQYF. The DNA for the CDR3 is TGTGCCAGCAGCTCCGGGAGGGCGGAGGGGGAGACCCAGTACTTC.

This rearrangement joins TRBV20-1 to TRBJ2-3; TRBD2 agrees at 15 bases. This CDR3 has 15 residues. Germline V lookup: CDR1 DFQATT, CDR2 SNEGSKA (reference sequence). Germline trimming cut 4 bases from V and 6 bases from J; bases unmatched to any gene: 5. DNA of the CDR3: TGCAGTGCTAAAGGACTAGCGGGGGGGCCGGATACGCAGTATTTT. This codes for CSAKGLAGGPDTQYF.

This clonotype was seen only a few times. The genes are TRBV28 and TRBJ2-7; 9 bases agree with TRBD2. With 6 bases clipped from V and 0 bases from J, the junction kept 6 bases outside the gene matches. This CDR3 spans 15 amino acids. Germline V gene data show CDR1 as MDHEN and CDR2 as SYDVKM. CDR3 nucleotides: TGTGCCAGCAGGCTCTTAGCGGGGGCCTCCTACGAGCAGTACTTC. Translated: CASRLLAGASYEQYF.

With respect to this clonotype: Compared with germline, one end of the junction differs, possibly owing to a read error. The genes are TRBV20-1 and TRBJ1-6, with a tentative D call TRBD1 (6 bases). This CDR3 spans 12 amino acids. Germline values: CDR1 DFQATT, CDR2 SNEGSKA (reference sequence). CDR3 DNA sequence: TGCAGTGCTAGAGATTATTTGGAGACAGGAGCTTTT. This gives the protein CSARDYLETGAF.

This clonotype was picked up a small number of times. For the CDR3, the DNA is TGTGCCAGCAGTTCCTCCGGGCGGTCCACCCCTGAAGCTTTCTTT. Translating gives CASSSSGRSTPEAFF. V gene TRBV27 combines with J gene TRBJ1-1; D remains unclear. CDR3 length equals 15 residues. V lost 4 bases and J lost 6, with 18 bases in between. Germline V gene lookup returns CDR1 MNHEY and CDR2 SMNVEV (reference sequence).

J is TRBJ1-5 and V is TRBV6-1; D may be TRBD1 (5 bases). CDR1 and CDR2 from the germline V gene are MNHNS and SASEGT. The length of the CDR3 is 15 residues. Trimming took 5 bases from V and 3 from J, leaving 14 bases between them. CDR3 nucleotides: TGTGCCAGCAGTCGGGGCCCAAATGACAATCAGCCCCAGCATTTT. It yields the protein CASSRGPNDNQPQHF.

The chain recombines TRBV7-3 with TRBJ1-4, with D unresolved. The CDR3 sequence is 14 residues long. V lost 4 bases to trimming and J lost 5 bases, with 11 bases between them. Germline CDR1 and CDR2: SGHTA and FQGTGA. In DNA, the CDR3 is TGTGCCAGCAGCTCCGACGGGAGCAATGAAAAACTGTTTTTT. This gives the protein CASSSDGSNEKLFF.

The CDR3 sequence: CASSIGRSGYTF. The DNA of the CDR3 is TGTGCCAGTAGTATTGGCAGAAGCGGCTACACCTTC. V and J are TRBV19 and TRBJ1-2, with D uncertain. Trimming left V 3 bases short and J 8 bases short, with 10 bases between. The CDR3 has 12 residues. The germline gives CDR1 LNHDA, CDR2 SQIVND (reference sequence).

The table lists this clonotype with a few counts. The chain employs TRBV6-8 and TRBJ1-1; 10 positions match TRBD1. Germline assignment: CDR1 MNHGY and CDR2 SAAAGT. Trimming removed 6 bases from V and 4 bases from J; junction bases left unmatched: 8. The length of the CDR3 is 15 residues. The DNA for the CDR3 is TGTGCCAGCAGGGACTCGGACAGGGGGGGCACTGAAGCTTTCTTT. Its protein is CASRDSDRGGTEAFF.

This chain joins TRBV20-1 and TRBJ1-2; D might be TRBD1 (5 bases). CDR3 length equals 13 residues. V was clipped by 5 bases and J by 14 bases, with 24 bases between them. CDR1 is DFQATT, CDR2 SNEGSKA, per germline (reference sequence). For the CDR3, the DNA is TGCAGTGCTGTTGACAGCCCCCGGAGAAGCCAAACCTTC. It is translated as CSAVDSPRRSQTF.

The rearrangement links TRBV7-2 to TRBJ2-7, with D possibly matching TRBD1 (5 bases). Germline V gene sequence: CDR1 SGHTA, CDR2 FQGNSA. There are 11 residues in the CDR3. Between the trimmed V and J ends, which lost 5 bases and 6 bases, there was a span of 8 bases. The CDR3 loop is CASSQGVEQYF. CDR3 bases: TGTGCCAGCAGCCAGGGTGTCGAGCAGTACTTC.